The source of this T cell receptor beta chain is a study of early T cells in non-severe SARS-CoV-2 infection. Study-wide background: Bulk RNA from unsorted whole blood was sequenced; chains were unpaired. Study findings and constraints: Reliance on VDJdb matching favored anti-spike CD8 responses; private and CD4 specificities were missed.

Individual cDNA molecules each received unique molecular identifiers attached to them. TCRdb independently ran MiXCR on the 5' RACE reads; one entry per CDR3 protein. The data hold fewer than 80,000 distinct CDR3 sequences, with about 11% observed a single time. The V end lost 4 bases, the J end lost 0 bases, and 7 bases lay between the germline ends. The germline gives CDR1 SEHNR, CDR2 FQNEAQ (reference sequence). CDR3 length: 13 amino acids. This clonotype was counted a few times. The antigen remains undetermined. The chain recombines TRBV7-9 with TRBJ2-7; D possibly uses TRBD1 or TRBD2 (5 bases each). This sequence originates from an adult who was a healthcare worker with PCR-confirmed SARS-CoV-2 infection or an uninfected control (not recorded which). The material sequenced was whole blood, taken at baseline. CDR3 in DNA: TGTGCCAGCAGCTGGGGGAGCTCCTACGAGCAGTACTTC. It codes for CASSWGSSYEQYF.